The rows below give T cell receptor beta chains drawn from one sample of a study of cytomegalovirus exposure and HLA in healthy donors. Clones were sequenced by immunoSEQ multiplex PCR, and TCRdb holds only the in-frame ones, with some missing. The table lists more than 95,000 clones, approximately 69% of them singletons. Sequences were obtained from PBMCs. The receptors come from a man aged 25 to 45 in good health and CMV-seronegative. The conserved cysteine and the conserved F or W are not part of the CDR3 here. Each record gives: J gene, V gene, CDR3 protein.

J: TRBJ1-6; V: TRBV6-1; CDR3: ASSEYQGAHLNSPLH
J: TRBJ2-2; V: TRBV11-3; CDR3: ASSLRGREGTGELF
J: TRBJ1-1; V: TRBV9; CDR3: ASSVGPSTEAF
J: TRBJ2-3; V: TRBV6-5; CDR3: ASHKAQGLKDTQY
J: TRBJ2-6; V: TRBV18; CDR3: ASSSSGANVLT
J: TRBJ2-7; V: TRBV7-2; CDR3: ASSLAASGVSYEQY
J: TRBJ1-4; V: TRBV11-2; CDR3: ASSLVRRATNEKLF
J: TRBJ1-5; V: TRBV27; CDR3: ASSDQRFGVGSNQPQH
J: TRBJ2-3; V: TRBV7-9; CDR3: ASSRTSVTDTQY
J: TRBJ1-4; V: TRBV30; CDR3: AWSAAQDRGGKLF
J: TRBJ1-1; V: TRBV6-1; CDR3: ASLIRGRVEAF
J: TRBJ2-5; V: TRBV9; CDR3: ASSGSDWETQY
J: TRBJ2-1; V: TRBV11-2; CDR3: ASSLAAGTSIVEQF
J: TRBJ1-1; V: TRBV25-1; CDR3: ASRTGLGRGSGDTEAF
J: TRBJ2-7; V: TRBV6-1; CDR3: ASRILPDSYEQY
J: TRBJ2-5; V: TRBV11-3; CDR3: ASSGRGSDTQY
J: TRBJ2-3; V: TRBV6-1; CDR3: ASWRKGRTDTQY
J: TRBJ1-4; V: TRBV18; CDR3: ASSQQGSREKLF
J: TRBJ1-2; V: TRBV28; CDR3: ATDRGMNYGYT
J: TRBJ1-4; V: TRBV5-1; CDR3: ASSLLGTGEKLF
J: TRBJ1-1; V: TRBV13; CDR3: ASSLKSGQGNFSLDTEAF
J: TRBJ1-2; V: TRBV19; CDR3: ASSRDRSYGYT
J: TRBJ1-1; V: TRBV5-5; CDR3: ASSLSAQMNTEAF
J: TRBJ2-3; V: TRBV7-2; CDR3: ASSQDRVTDTQY
J: TRBJ2-1; V: TRBV28; CDR3: ASSRAGANEQF
J: TRBJ2-2; V: TRBV4-1; CDR3: ASSQVRNTGELF
J: TRBJ2-7; V: TRBV7-9; CDR3: ASSLRDKAYEQY
J: TRBJ2-7; V: TRBV11-2; CDR3: ASRSGTGNIHEQY
J: TRBJ1-1; V: TRBV29-1; CDR3: SVQPGRGTEAF
J: TRBJ2-7; V: TRBV21-1; CDR3: ASSNNAFGLAGSYEQY
J: TRBJ2-7; V: TRBV11-2; CDR3: ASSLVRGRTYEQY
J: -; V: TRBV28; CDR3: ASSLTGISSYEQY
J: TRBJ2-7; V: TRBV7-2; CDR3: ASSSDRGLSYEQY
J: TRBJ2-2; V: TRBV6-6; CDR3: ASNRQGGNTGELF
J: TRBJ1-1; V: TRBV2; CDR3: ASSETDAKNTEAF
J: TRBJ1-1; V: TRBV6-6; CDR3: ASLRQGIYAEAF
J: TRBJ1-5; V: TRBV19; CDR3: ASSVSRDSNQPQH
J: TRBJ2-5; V: TRBV7-8; CDR3: ASSLVEGLADQETQY
J: TRBJ1-5; V: TRBV7-9; CDR3: ASSPGRGDGPQH
J: TRBJ1-1; V: TRBV25-1; CDR3: ASRSFMNTEAF
J: TRBJ1-2; V: TRBV4-3; CDR3: ASSQDLRGGGTRFYGYT
J: TRBJ2-1; V: TRBV29-1; CDR3: SVEEGLAGLYNEQF